The clone carrying this TCR beta chain appeared a few times. Its antigen is unknown. Germline V gives CDR1 LNHNV, CDR2 YYDKDF (reference sequence). The length of the CDR3 is 13 residues. V was clipped by 1 base and J by 10 bases, with 11 bases between them. MiXCR, run by TCRdb on the 5' RACE reads, gives a single entry per CDR3 protein. The sample lists roughly 200,000 distinct CDR3 sequences; around 16% were seen once. This sample is drawn from a study of T-cell memory formation after mild COVID-19. Across the whole study: The TCR clusters were mostly specific to one donor. Study-wide points: Several responding clones turned up in pre-infection memory, indicating that cross-reactive memory may have taken part.

The rearrangement joins TRBV15 to TRBJ2-1; possible D gene TRBD2, 5 bases. The clonotype was recovered from an adult woman who had mild COVID-19 (a few samples of this study predate the infection). Cell type and time point are not known. Sequences were obtained from PBMCs or a T cell subset sorted from them (not recorded which). The CDR3 bases are TGTGCCACCAGCAGAGTTCCAAGCGGAGAGCAGTTCTTC. Translating it yields CATSRVPSGEQFF.